This T cell receptor (beta chain) was sequenced in a study of CD8 T cells in Susac syndrome. Germline CDR1 reads SGHRS; CDR2 reads YFSETQ. V shed 2 bases and J shed 7 bases, with 15 bases lying between them. CDR3 size: 14 residues. A quantity of about 0.45 to 1 ug RNA underwent reverse transcription using random hexamers. Multiplex immunoSEQ PCR targeted 54 Vbeta and 13 Jbeta TCR beta segments. TCRdb reprocessed the immunoSEQ multiplex PCR reads with MiXCR, giving one entry per CDR3 protein. The sample comprises about 120,000 distinct CDR3 sequences, 90% to 95% of which are singletons, and more than 0.09% rests with the top ten.

The origin of this receptor is a human donor in good health. The sample comprised CD4+ T cells from PBMCs. The chain carries TRBV5-1 and TRBJ1-1, with a tentative D call TRBD1 (5 bases). For the CDR3, the DNA is TGCGCCAGCAGCTTTGACGGGGCTCTCCATGAAGCTTTCTTT. Its translation: CASSFDGALHEAFF.